This entry lists 4 T cell receptor beta chains sequenced from one sample in a study of blood T cell repertoires in COVID-19. Assay used: immunoSEQ multiplex PCR; TCRdb lists only in-frame clones, some missing. The sample includes under 200,000 clones, around 72% of them seen just once. The sample comprised peripheral blood. The receptors here all came from a woman older than 75 with acute or convalescent COVID-19.

CDR3 sequence: CASSHPGHGQPQHF. Here the CDR3 DNA reads TGTGCCAGTAGTCACCCGGGACACGGTCAGCCCCAGCATTTT. The chain is built from TRBV19 and TRBJ1-5, with a weak D call TRBD1 (6 bases). CDR3 length: 14 amino acids. Germline loops: CDR1 LNHDA, CDR2 SQIVND (reference sequence). The V gene lost 5 bases and the J gene lost 6 bases, with 14 bases spanning the gap. Based on the CDR3 plus reference TRBV19 and TRBJ1-5, the full variable domain is DGGITQSPKYLFRKEGQNVTLSCEQNLNHDAMYWYRQDPGQGLRLIYYSQIVNDFQKGDIAEGYSVSREKKESFPLTVTSAQKNPTAFYLCASSHPGHGQPQHFGDGTRLSIL.

V and J are TRBV28 and TRBJ2-5; perhaps TRBD2 as D (6 bases). The CDR3 runs to 16 residues. Trimming shortened V by 3 bases and J by 5 bases, and 19 bases separated the two germline ends. Germline CDR1 reads MDHEN; CDR2 reads SYDVKM. The CDR3 DNA follows: TGTGCCAGCAGTTTTGTACCGGGAGATTTGAGGGAGACCCAGTACTTC. It encodes CASSFVPGDLRETQYF.

J is TRBJ1-1 and V is TRBV11-2; D uncertain. V lost 0 bases to trimming and J lost 1 base, with 6 bases between them. The CDR3 is made up of 14 amino acids. The germline V gene has CDR1 SGHAT and CDR2 FQNNGV. The CDR3 is CASSLDLANTEAFF. In DNA, the CDR3 is TGTGCCAGCAGCTTAGACCTGGCGAACACTGAAGCTTTCTTT.

The gene calls are TRBV6-6 and TRBJ2-1, with D perhaps TRBD1 (6 bases). This CDR3 region has 12 residues. V lost 5 bases, J lost 12 bases, and 14 bases lay in between. Germline V gene lookup returns CDR1 MNHNY and CDR2 SVGAGI (reference sequence). CDR3 bases: TGTGCCAGCAGTCCCAGGGGTCAGCGGCAGTTCTTC. This gives the protein CASSPRGQRQFF.